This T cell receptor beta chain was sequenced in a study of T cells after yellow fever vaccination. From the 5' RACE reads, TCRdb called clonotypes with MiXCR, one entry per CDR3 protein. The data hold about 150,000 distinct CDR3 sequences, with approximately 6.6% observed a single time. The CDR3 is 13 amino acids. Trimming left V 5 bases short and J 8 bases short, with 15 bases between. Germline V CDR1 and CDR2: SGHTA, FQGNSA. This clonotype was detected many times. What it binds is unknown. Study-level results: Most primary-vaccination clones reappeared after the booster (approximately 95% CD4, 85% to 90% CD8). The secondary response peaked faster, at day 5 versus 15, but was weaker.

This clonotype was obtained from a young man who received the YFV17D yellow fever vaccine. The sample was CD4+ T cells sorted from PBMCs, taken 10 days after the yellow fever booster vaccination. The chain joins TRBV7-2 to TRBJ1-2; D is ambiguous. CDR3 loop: CASSPSVPYGYTF. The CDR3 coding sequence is TGTGCCAGCAGCCCGAGTGTGCCTTACGGCTACACCTTC.